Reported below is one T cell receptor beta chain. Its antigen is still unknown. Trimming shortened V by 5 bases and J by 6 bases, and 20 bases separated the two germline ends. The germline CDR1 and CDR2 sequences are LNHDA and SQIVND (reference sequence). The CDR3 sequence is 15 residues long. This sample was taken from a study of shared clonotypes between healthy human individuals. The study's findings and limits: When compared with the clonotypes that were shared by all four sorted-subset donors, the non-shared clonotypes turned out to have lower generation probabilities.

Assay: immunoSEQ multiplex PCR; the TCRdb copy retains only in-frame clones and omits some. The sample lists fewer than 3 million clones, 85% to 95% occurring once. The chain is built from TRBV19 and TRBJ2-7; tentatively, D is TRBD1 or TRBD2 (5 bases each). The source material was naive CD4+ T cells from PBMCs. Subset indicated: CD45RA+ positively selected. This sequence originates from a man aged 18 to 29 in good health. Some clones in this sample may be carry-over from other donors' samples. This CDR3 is CASSGRLGTAAEQYF. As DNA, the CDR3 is TGTGCCAGTAGTGGTCGTTTGGGGACGGCCGCCGAGCAGTACTTC. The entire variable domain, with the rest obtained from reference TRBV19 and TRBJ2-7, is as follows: DGGITQSPKYLFRKEGQNVTLSCEQNLNHDAMYWYRQDPGQGLRLIYYSQIVNDFQKGDIAEGYSVSREKKESFPLTVTSAQKNPTAFYLCASSGRLGTAAEQYFGPGTRLTVT.